This entry lists 29 T cell receptor beta chains sequenced from one sample in a study of control samples from healthy donors and cancer patients. Libraries were prepared by immunoSEQ multiplex PCR; TCRdb keeps only in-frame clonotypes and omits some of them. The repertoire holds about 170,000 clones, with about 90% as singletons. The sample taken for sequencing was blood. The receptors originated from a woman in her thirties in good health.

The gene calls are TRBV4-1 and TRBJ1-4; D unclear. With 0 bases removed from V and 8 bases from J, the gap between germline ends came to 10 bases. The CDR3 is made up of 14 amino acids. From germline, CDR1 is MGHRA and CDR2 YSYEKL. Here the CDR3 reads CASSQDPTEEKLFF. As DNA, the CDR3 is TGCGCCAGCAGCCAAGATCCCACCGAAGAAAAACTGTTTTTT.

CDR3 sequence: CASSPGGGYGYTF. The CDR3, as DNA: TGTGCCAGCAGCCCGGGGGGGGGCTATGGCTACACCTTC. This chain joins TRBV7-8 and TRBJ1-2, with D possibly TRBD1 on 5 matching bases. CDR3 length: 13 amino acids. V shed 5 bases and J shed 4 bases, with 11 bases lying between them. Germline assignment: CDR1 SGHVS and CDR2 FQNEAQ.

The chain employs TRBV10-1 and TRBJ1-2; D remains unclear. The length of the CDR3 is 14 residues. Germline loops: CDR1 WNHNN, CDR2 SYGVQD (reference sequence). The ends were cut back, 3 bases at V and 5 bases at J, with 13 bases in the middle. The CDR3 bases are TGCGCCAGCAGTGATCGCCTGGCTCGGTATGGCTACACCTTC. Translation gives CASSDRLARYGYTF.

The chain uses TRBV6-5 and TRBJ2-5; D is possibly TRBD1 (6 bases). This CDR3 comprises 14 residues. Germline V gene data show CDR1 as MNHEY and CDR2 as SVGAGI. V was cut by 2 bases and J by 1 base, with 8 bases left in between. CDR3 loop: CASSYGGSQETQYF. DNA of the CDR3: TGTGCCAGCAGTTACGGGGGCTCCCAAGAGACCCAGTACTTC.

This rearrangement joins TRBV2 to TRBJ2-4, with a weak D call TRBD1 (6 bases). CDR3 length: 12 amino acids. Germline V gene sequence: CDR1 SNHLY, CDR2 FYNNEI. Between the trimmed V and J ends, which lost 5 bases and 11 bases, there was a span of 13 bases. The CDR3 bases are TGTGCCAGCAGTTTACAAACAGGGTTTCAGTACTTC. Protein product: CASSLQTGFQYF.

V is TRBV5-1 and J is TRBJ2-6; D unclear. V was pared by 3 bases and J by 0 bases, with 7 bases between. CDR1 and CDR2 (germline): SGHRS, YFSETQ. The CDR3 is 15 residues long. The chain's CDR3 is CASSSDGSGANVLTF. CDR3 DNA: TGCGCCAGCAGCTCCGACGGCTCTGGGGCCAACGTCCTGACTTTC.

The chain employs TRBV21-1 and TRBJ2-7; the table calls TRBD1, which could not be checked here. TRBV21-1 is recorded as a pseudogene. The length of the CDR3 is 14 residues. This chain's CDR3 is CASRGTGGAYEQYV. In nucleotides, the CDR3 is TGTGCCAGCCGAGGGACAGGGGGCGCCTACGAGCAGTACGTC.

This chain joins TRBV25-1 and TRBJ2-2; D is ambiguous. Germline lookup yields CDR1 MGHDK and CDR2 SYGVNS. Trimming left V 6 bases short and J 1 base short, with 18 bases between. The CDR3 length is 17 residues. CDR3 residues: CASSQIIYTGNTGELFF. The CDR3 DNA reads as TGTGCCAGCAGCCAAATAATATACACGGGGAACACCGGGGAGCTGTTTTTT. The full variable domain, completed using reference TRBV25-1 and TRBJ2-2, is EADIYQTPRYLVIGTGKKITLECSQTMGHDKMYWYQQDPGMELHLIHYSYGVNSTEKGDLSSESTVSRIRTEHFPLTLESARPSHTSQYLCASSQIIYTGNTGELFFGEGSRLTVL.

This clone was found many times. This chain links TRBV6-4 with TRBJ1-5; no clear D. Germline CDR1 reads MRHNA; CDR2 reads SNTAGT. The CDR3 has 15 amino acids. The V end was cut by 6 bases, the J end by 1 base, with 13 bases between. The CDR3 DNA follows: TGTGCCAGCAGGAAAAAAAGCCCCAGCAATCAGCCCCAGCATTTT. Protein product: CASRKKSPSNQPQHF.

CDR3 sequence (DNA): TGTGCCAGCAGTTACTCGATTCCCAACTCTGGAAACACCATATATTTT. Translation gives CASSYSIPNSGNTIYF. This chain connects TRBV6-6 to TRBJ1-3; D not resolved. V lost 0 bases, J lost 0 bases, and 9 bases lay in between. In germline, CDR1 is MNHNY, CDR2 SVGAGI (reference sequence). This CDR3 comprises 16 residues.

The V and J genes are TRBV7-9 and TRBJ1-1; TRBD1 matches at 7 bases. Germline V lookup: CDR1 SEHNR, CDR2 FQNEAQ (reference sequence). This CDR3 has 15 amino acids. V was pared by 5 bases and J by 4 bases, with 10 bases of the junction left unmatched. The CDR3 nucleotides read TGTGCCAGCAGCCCGGGGACAGTGCGAGGCACTGAAGCTTTCTTT. Translation: CASSPGTVRGTEAFF.

This chain's CDR3 is CAVRRDASITDTQYF. CDR3 nucleotides: TGTGCCGTACGCCGGGACGCATCCATCACAGATACGCAGTATTTT. The chain carries TRBV2 and TRBJ2-3; D is tentatively TRBD1 or TRBD2 (5 bases each). V lost 11 bases to trimming and J lost 2 bases, with 20 bases between them. This CDR3 is built from 15 residues. Germline V gene lookup returns CDR1 SNHLY and CDR2 FYNNEI.

The table lists this clone with a count of one. The chain recombines TRBV7-8 with TRBJ1-1, with 10 bases lining up with TRBD1. This CDR3 has 15 residues. Germline V gene sequence: CDR1 SGHVS, CDR2 FQNEAQ. The junction had 0 bases not matched to a gene; V was cut back by 1 base and J by 1 base. This chain's CDR3 is CASSLGTGGNTEAFF. For the CDR3, the DNA is TGTGCCAGCAGCTTAGGGACAGGGGGGAACACTGAAGCTTTCTTT.

This chain uses TRBV7-6 with TRBJ2-3; no definite D call. The CDR3 is 15 amino acids. Trimming took 0 bases from V and 4 from J, leaving 11 bases between them. Germline V lookup: CDR1 SGHVS, CDR2 FNYEAQ. CDR3 sequence: CASSLAGKVADTQYF. In DNA, the CDR3 is TGTGCCAGCAGCTTAGCGGGGAAGGTGGCAGATACGCAGTATTTT.

The chain recombines TRBV11-2 with TRBJ1-6; weak D call: TRBD1 (6 bases). The V end lost 7 bases, the J end lost 11 bases, and 12 bases lay between the germline ends. Germline V gene data show CDR1 as SGHAT and CDR2 as FQNNGV. This CDR3 comprises 12 residues. The CDR3 loop reads CASTQGIPPLHF. CDR3 nucleotide sequence: TGTGCCAGCACCCAGGGGATTCCACCCCTCCACTTT.

The chain links TRBV6-5 to TRBJ2-3; TRBD2 might be the D (5 bases). CDR1 and CDR2 from the germline V gene are MNHEY and SVGAGI. V gave up 7 bases and J gave up 3 bases, with 17 bases separating them. This CDR3 spans 15 amino acids. The CDR3 coding sequence is TGTGCCAGCACTTCACTAGGCGGGTTGACAGATACGCAGTATTTT. It translates to CASTSLGGLTDTQYF.

The chain links TRBV7-6 to TRBJ2-1, with TRBD2 matching 8 bases. The V gene's germline CDR1 is SGHVS and CDR2 FNYEAQ. V trimming: 5 bases; J trimming: 4 bases; junction bases outside the gene matches: 4. This CDR3 has 14 amino acids. The CDR3 DNA reads TGTGCCAGCAGCGCGGGGGGACCTTACAATGAGCAGTTCTTC. Its protein product is CASSAGGPYNEQFF.

The chain links TRBV6-1 to TRBJ2-7, with D maybe TRBD2 (6 bases). CDR3 size: 13 residues. Trimming stripped 3 bases from V and 2 bases from J, with 8 bases between. Germline lookup yields CDR1 MNHNS and CDR2 SASEGT. The CDR3 region is CASSDRLAYEQYV. The DNA for the CDR3 is TGTGCCAGCAGTGACCGACTAGCCTACGAGCAGTACGTC.

The rearrangement uses TRBV2 and TRBJ2-7; weak D call: TRBD2 (5 bases). This CDR3 has 12 amino acids. Deletions cut 1 base from V and 10 bases from J, with 11 bases between. CDR1 and CDR2 from the germline V gene are SNHLY and FYNNEI. In DNA form, the CDR3 reads TGTGCCAGCAGTGAAGAGAGGGCAGTTCAGTACTTC. Its translation is CASSEERAVQYF.

This sequence joins TRBV14 and TRBJ1-2; D not certain. The CDR3 covers 16 residues. V was cut by 2 bases and J by 8 bases, with 21 bases left in between. CDR1 is SGHDN and CDR2 is FVKESK in the germline V gene. CDR3 in DNA: TGTGCCAGCAGCCAACAGAGAACTCAGGACGGTACAGGCTACACCTTC. Its translation is CASSQQRTQDGTGYTF.

This sequence joins TRBV5-1 and TRBJ1-6; 7 nucleotides line up with TRBD1. V trimming: 5 bases; J trimming: 8 bases; junction bases outside the gene matches: 7. The germline V gene has CDR1 SGHRS and CDR2 YFSETQ. This CDR3 comprises 14 residues. In DNA form, the CDR3 reads TGCGCCAGCAGTTCCGGGACAGCCGATTCACCCCTCCACTTT. This translates into CASSSGTADSPLHF. Together with reference TRBV5-1 and TRBJ1-6, the CDR3 gives the full variable domain: KAGVTQTPRYLIKTRGQQVTLSCSPISGHRSVSWYQQTPGQGLQFLFEYFSETQRNKGNFPGRFSGRQFSNSRSEMNVSTLELGDSALYLCASSSGTADSPLHFGNGTRLTVT.

This clone was seen only once. The gene calls are TRBV14 and TRBJ2-1; TRBD2 agrees at 12 bases. The CDR3 extends over 21 amino acids. J was trimmed by 2 bases and V by 1 base; bases with no gene match: 15. Germline V CDR1 and CDR2: SGHDN, FVKESK. The DNA of the CDR3 is TGTGCCAGCAGCCAAGTCTTGCCTAGCGGGAGGGTAGGGTTAGCCTACAATGAGCAGTTCTTC. Translation gives CASSQVLPSGRVGLAYNEQFF.

This clone has more than one count but fewer than ten. The chain uses TRBV6-6 and TRBJ1-6, with D possibly matching TRBD1 (5 bases). The germline V gene encodes CDR1 MNHNY and CDR2 SVGAGI (reference sequence). Trimming took 4 bases from V and 11 from J, leaving 12 bases between them. This CDR3 has 13 amino acids. CDR3 sequence (DNA): TGTGCCAGCAGTTTGGGGCTTAACACACCCCTCCACTTT. Its protein product is CASSLGLNTPLHF.

The gene calls are TRBV3-1 (or the pseudogene TRBV3-2) and TRBJ2-2; 7 nucleotides match TRBD1. From germline, CDR1 is LGHDT and CDR2 YNNKEL (reference sequence). The CDR3 has 15 amino acids. V gave up 5 bases and J gave up 4 bases; unmatched junction bases: 7. The CDR3 loop reads CASSYRGQLTGELFF. As DNA, the CDR3 is TGTGCCAGCAGCTACCGGGGACAGCTCACCGGGGAGCTGTTTTTT.

The table lists this clone with a count of one. The rearrangement joins TRBV29-1 to TRBJ2-7; a possible D gene is TRBD2 (6 bases). Germline V gives CDR1 SQVTM, CDR2 ANQGSEA. The CDR3 runs to 13 residues. The germline V and J ends were trimmed by 7 bases and 7 bases, with 20 bases remaining between them. CDR3 sequence reads: CSASRDSSGEQYF. The DNA for the CDR3 is TGCAGCGCTTCCAGGGACTCTTCGGGGGAGCAGTACTTC.

The chain links TRBV18 to TRBJ2-3; 8 positions agree with TRBD1. The CDR3 consists of 15 residues. Per germline, CDR1 KGHSH and CDR2 LQKENI. V was pared by 3 bases and J by 5 bases, with 7 bases of the junction left unmatched. The CDR3 spells CASSPVDRAVDTQYF. In nucleotides, the CDR3 is TGTGCCAGCTCACCTGTGGACAGGGCCGTAGATACGCAGTATTTT.

The CDR3 protein is CASSFREANEQYF. The CDR3 DNA follows: TGTGCCAGTAGTTTCCGGGAGGCCAACGAGCAGTACTTC. J is TRBJ2-7 and V is TRBV19; 7 bases map to TRBD2. Germline CDR1 LNHDA, CDR2 SQIVND (reference sequence). This CDR3 is built from 13 residues. V shed 5 bases and J 5 bases; nucleotides not matched to a gene: 6.

The chain uses TRBV10-3 and TRBJ2-1; 10 bases align to TRBD1. The CDR3 length is 17 residues. Germline V CDR1 and CDR2: ENHRY, SYGVKD. Losses at the gene ends were 6 bases for V and 0 bases for J; bases not matched to a gene: 8. CDR3: CAISGQGVRSSYNEQFF. Here the CDR3 DNA reads TGTGCCATCAGCGGACAGGGGGTCCGGAGCTCCTACAATGAGCAGTTCTTC.

This chain connects TRBV5-4 to TRBJ2-3; tentative D call: TRBD2 (6 bases). The germline V gene encodes CDR1 SGHNT and CDR2 YYREEE (reference sequence). V was pared by 5 bases and J by 0 bases, with 22 bases between. This CDR3 spans 18 amino acids. The chain's CDR3 is CASSAGASVKPSTDTQYF. The CDR3 DNA follows: TGTGCCAGCAGTGCCGGGGCTAGCGTTAAGCCTAGCACAGATACGCAGTATTTT.